This T cell receptor beta chain stems from a study of cytomegalovirus exposure and HLA in healthy donors (dated 2017 in TCRdb). Study-level background: In an earlier analysis of 550 to 750 of the donors, approximately 260 Gb of sequence data and 95 million to 130 million unique TCR beta sequences from about 180 million T cells were reported. Roughly 300 gigabases of sequencing data and around 90 million unique TCR sequences made up an early release that covered 640 HLA-typed donors. The genetic ancestry cluster associated with self-reported Caucasian donors included about four fifths of the 300 to 400 genotyped donors. The study was designed to test whether signatures of past pathogen exposure could be identified by cataloging public T cell receptors. The T cell repertoires of under 700 subjects were profiled by immunosequencing and related to cytomegalovirus serostatus. Along with the approximately 700-subject first cohort, a separate validation cohort of around 110 different subjects was used. High-throughput TCR immunosequencing, statistical association of individual TCRs with disease status, and machine learning were combined to predict cytomegalovirus infection status. To study patterns of TCR occurrence, a later analysis re-analyzed previously published TCR beta repertoires from 666 donors and added high-resolution HLA genotyping. Rather than drawing on any new phenotypic data, the later analysis identified candidate immune exposures from TCR beta sequences and the way those sequences occurred across donors. An earlier analysis of 587 of the donors used high-throughput TCR beta sequencing to judge whether each TCR beta V gene segment behaved as functional or pseudogenic. Donor age, sex, ethnicity and CMV serostatus were compiled together with the repertoire data. A later genetic analysis used genome-wide SNP genotypes for about 55% of the 666 donors, treating that subset as a discovery cohort. Every repertoire in the discovery cohort had been generated on one and the same sequencing platform. Both class I and class II loci were covered by HLA typing, at four-digit resolution. Typing coverage differed by locus: A, B, C, DRB1 and DQB1 were typed in roughly 629-630 donors, DQA1 in about 560, DPA1 in some 570, and DPB1 in roughly 470. Because of strong linkage in the cohort, 5 or 6 DR-DQ haplotypes were treated as single units for association and clustering. On average, roughly 240,000 unique TCR beta nucleotide sequences were sequenced per donor among more than 350 genotyped donors of the cohort, with 15% to 20% of those sequences being non-productive. Study-level results and caveats: CMV serostatus was the only immune exposure information available for the cohort. In a later analysis, 16,951 TCR beta sequences were associated with specific HLA alleles at a false discovery rate of 0.05. In the study, 150 to 200 TCR beta chains were listed as associated with cytomegalovirus. According to a later analysis, parvovirus B19, influenza, CMV and Epstein-Barr virus appeared linked to several top co-occurrence clusters. V-gene and J-gene trimming of TCR beta chains was associated with a missense DCLRE1C variant in a later genetic analysis, and the association was replicated in an independent cohort. Because counts were too low, roughly 16 rarely observed V segments, including chromosome 9 orphons, were left out of the earlier analysis of some 640 of the donors. The authors suggested that the approach could potentially be extended to other disease states and immunological phenotypes. Linkage disequilibrium might explain the correlated functional status among segregating V segments, but an unknown experimental factor could not be excluded. An earlier analysis of roughly 570 of the donors showed that most TCR beta V segments appeared in productive rearrangements either about 87% or about 30% of the time, which broadly matched IMGT annotations. A further reported finding was that TCR beta sequences accurately predicted the HLA-A and HLA-B alleles for most subjects in the first cohort. According to a later genetic analysis, donors in an Asian-associated ancestry cluster had fewer N-insertions in productive TCRs than the approximately 690-donor mean. A cluster of highly shared sequence variants was judged likely to be a technical artifact of the sequencing pipeline. Some IMGT-functional V segments, including TRBV6-2 and TRBV6-3, could not be distinguished by the 87-base-pair reads and were therefore excluded. This cohort had only TCR beta chains sequenced, and the lack of alpha or paired-chain data limited which features could be detected. Most TCR sequences were observed very rarely across donors, whereas some public TCRs were present in many individuals. In a later analysis, HLA-associated TCR beta chains were found to be more clonally expanded and to have lower generation probabilities than equally common non-associated chains. When HLA alleles, especially DR and DQ, strongly co-occurred, attributing TCR associations to individual alleles was difficult. Because some donors lacked HLA typing at each locus, the association tests relied only on the typed subset. In both the original and validation cohorts, the classifier was reported to diagnose cytomegalovirus status with high specificity and sensitivity. A later analysis found that TCR association rates varied across HLA loci, with DRB1 alleles showing the most associated TCRs and HLA-C alleles the fewest. Sequencing depth was assumed to be roughly uniform across donors in the presence/absence analyses, though that assumption may not hold. In vitro tests confirmed that a few of the cytomegalovirus-associated TCR beta chains recognize cytomegalovirus antigens. Most CMV-associated TCR beta chains appeared to be HLA-restricted in a later analysis, and the HLA associations seemed to be driven largely by CMV exposure.

The method behind the library was the immunoSEQ multiplex PCR assay. A mixture of 60 forward primers for TCR Vbeta segments and 13 reverse primers for TCR Jbeta segments was used in the multiplex PCR. Amplification of the CDR3 region of rearranged TCR beta genes was performed with a multiplex PCR assay on genomic DNA. On the Illumina HiSeq System, the amplified TCR beta libraries were sequenced as 87-base-pair reads. The authors' pipeline ran thus. Across the 500 to 750 repertoires, a later analysis counted roughly 77 million unique TCR beta chains, approximately 12 million of which were shared by at least two donors. Raw reads were error-corrected and collapsed into unique sequences with a nearest-neighbor algorithm that merged closely related sequences to remove PCR and sequencing errors. To assign V, D and J gene segments, CDR3 sequences were aligned to IMGT reference sequences. For a sequence to be retained, a match of at least six nucleotides to both a V gene segment and a J gene segment was required. A rearrangement was called productive if the CDR3 had no stop codons and remained in frame with V and J, and every other rearrangement was called non-productive. Following IMGT convention, CDR3 was defined as the stretch from the second conserved V-encoded cysteine to the conserved J-encoded phenylalanine. Sequences without an unambiguous match to a single V gene segment were excluded from the earlier analysis of approximately 560 of the donors. In an earlier analysis of around 590 of the donors, a V segment was called functional when productive rearrangements were above 56.7%, and segregating when the standard deviation between donors exceeded 5%. A statistical classification framework was built for diagnosing cytomegalovirus status from the catalog of TCR beta chain sequences. V and J gene assignment, in a later analysis, came from comparing TCR nucleotide sequences with IMGT/GENE-DB human TR gene sequences. A later analysis assigned CDR3 sequences and most-parsimonious VDJ recombination scenarios with the TCRdist pipeline. In a later analysis, each TCR beta chain was defined by its CDR3 amino acid sequence together with its V-gene family, and reads lacking a unique V-gene family were excluded. To address suspected cross-contamination and a sequencing artifact, a later analysis removed under 600 highly shared, low-generation-probability nucleotide sequences. In a later analysis, a clonal expansion index for each public chain was calculated from normalized within-repertoire ranks of inferred template counts. A later analysis computed generation probabilities with a VDJ recombination model fitted to out-of-frame rearrangements, and checked the results against IGoR. A later analysis scored TCR-TCR, TCR-HLA and TCR-CMV co-occurrence with hypergeometric tests, applying a repertoire-size bias correction to TCR pairs. A later analysis estimated false discovery rates by permuting HLA or CMV assignments 20 times. In a later analysis, co-occurring TCRs were grouped using DBSCAN, and TCRdist sequence similarity was added for clustering within HLA-allele-positive subsets. Co-occurrence clustering excluded repertoires with fewer than 30,000 or more than 120,000 public chains, plus five with anomalous nucleotide sharing. Sourced from immuneACCESS, this table was stored by TCRdb with only in-frame sequences that have V and J called. A share of the clones is absent; for the studies checked, an unresolved V gene accounts for under half, and the remainder has no known explanation. D and trimming come from the DNA, and the V and J calls and clone size come from that table. This sample has under 150,000 clones in its table, and 78% of those were observed once. The ten largest make up about 3% of the sample.

The cohort was made up of several hundred healthy bone marrow donors. At the time of sampling, every cohort member was nominally healthy, though immune exposures that went unrecorded were likely present. The donor tested CMV seropositive and was one of the 289 seropositive cohort members. Every donor gave a peripheral blood sample, and the peripheral blood mononuclear cells from that sample were used for TCR beta sequencing. Genomic DNA extraction from the blood cell samples was performed with the Qiagen DNeasy Blood Extraction Kit. The CDR3 runs 14 residues from the cysteine to the phenylalanine. The CDR3 DNA has 42 bases and is translated from base 1. After removal of 2 bases from V and 9 bases from J, the junction retains 3 bases not matched to a gene. Sequences GTSNPN (CDR1) and SVGIG (CDR2) are obtained from the germline V gene (reference sequence). Points on this clone: Its antigen has not been determined. No base quality information exists; no much larger clone differs at one position.

Material: PBMCs. Recombination connected TRBV30 to TRBJ1-6; TRBD1 lines up with 11 middle nucleotides. This TCR was recovered from a man aged 35-49 years in good health and CMV-seropositive. The DNA sequence is given as TGTGCCTGGAGTTCGGGACAGGGGGGTTCACCCCTCCACTTT. Its protein is CAWSSGQGGSPLHF.